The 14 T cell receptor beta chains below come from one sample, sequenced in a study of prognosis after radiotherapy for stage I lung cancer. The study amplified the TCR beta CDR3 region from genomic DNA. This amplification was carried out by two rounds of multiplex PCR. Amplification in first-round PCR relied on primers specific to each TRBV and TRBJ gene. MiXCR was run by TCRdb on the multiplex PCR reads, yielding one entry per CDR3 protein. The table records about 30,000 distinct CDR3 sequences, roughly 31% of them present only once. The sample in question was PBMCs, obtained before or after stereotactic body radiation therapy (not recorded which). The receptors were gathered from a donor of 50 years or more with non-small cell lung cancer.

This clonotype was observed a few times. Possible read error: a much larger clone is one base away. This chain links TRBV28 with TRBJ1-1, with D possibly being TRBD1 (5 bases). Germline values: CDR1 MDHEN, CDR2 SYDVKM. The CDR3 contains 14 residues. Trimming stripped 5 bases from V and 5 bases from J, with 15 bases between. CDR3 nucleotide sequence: TGTGCCAGCAGTCCCACTTGGGGCGAGACTGAAGCTTTCTTT. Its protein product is CASSPTWGETEAFF.

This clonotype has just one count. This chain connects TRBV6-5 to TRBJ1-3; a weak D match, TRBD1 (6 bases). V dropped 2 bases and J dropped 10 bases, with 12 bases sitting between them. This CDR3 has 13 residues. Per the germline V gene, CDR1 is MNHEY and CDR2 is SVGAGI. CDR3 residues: CASSYREGGTIYF. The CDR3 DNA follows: TGTGCCAGCAGTTACCGGGAGGGGGGGACCATATATTTT.

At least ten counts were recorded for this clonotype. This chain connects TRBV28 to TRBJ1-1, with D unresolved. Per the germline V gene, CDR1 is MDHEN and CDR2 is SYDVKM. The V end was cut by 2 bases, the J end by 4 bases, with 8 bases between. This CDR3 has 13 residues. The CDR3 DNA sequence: TGTGCCAGCAGTTTAAAGGGCGGCACTGAAGCTTTCTTT. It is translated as CASSLKGGTEAFF. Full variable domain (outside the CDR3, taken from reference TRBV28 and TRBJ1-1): DVKVTQSSRYLVKRTGEKVFLECVQDMDHENMFWYRQDPGLGLRLIYFSYDVKMKEKGDIPEGYSVSREKKERFSLILESASTNQTSMYLCASSLKGGTEAFFGQGTRLTVV.

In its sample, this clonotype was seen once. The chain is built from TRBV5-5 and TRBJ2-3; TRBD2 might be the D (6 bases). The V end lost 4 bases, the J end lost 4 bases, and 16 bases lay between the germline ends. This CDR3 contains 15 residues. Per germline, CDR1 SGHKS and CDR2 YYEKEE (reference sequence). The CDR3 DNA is TGTGCCAGCAGCCAGGGACTGTTGAGTCCAGATACGCAGTATTTT. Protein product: CASSQGLLSPDTQYF.

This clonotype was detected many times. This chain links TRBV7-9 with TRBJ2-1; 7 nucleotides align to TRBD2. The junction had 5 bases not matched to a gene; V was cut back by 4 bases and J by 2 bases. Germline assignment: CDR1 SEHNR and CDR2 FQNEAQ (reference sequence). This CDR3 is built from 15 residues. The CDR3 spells CASSSSGTTYNEQFF. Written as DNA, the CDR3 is TGTGCCAGCAGCTCGTCCGGGACTACCTACAATGAGCAGTTCTTC.

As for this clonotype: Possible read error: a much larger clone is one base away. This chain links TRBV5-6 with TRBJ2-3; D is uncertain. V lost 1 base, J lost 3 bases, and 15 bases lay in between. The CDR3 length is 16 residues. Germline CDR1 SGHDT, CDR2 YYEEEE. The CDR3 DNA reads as TGTGCCAGCAGCTTGACCATAGGTCTTAGTACAGATACGCAGTATTTT. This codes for CASSLTIGLSTDTQYF. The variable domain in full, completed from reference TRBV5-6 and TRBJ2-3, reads DAGVTQSPTHLIKTRGQQVTLRCSPKSGHDTVSWYQQALGQGPQFIFQYYEEEERQRGNFPDRFSGHQFPNYSSELNVNALLLGDSALYLCASSLTIGLSTDTQYFGPGTRLTVL.

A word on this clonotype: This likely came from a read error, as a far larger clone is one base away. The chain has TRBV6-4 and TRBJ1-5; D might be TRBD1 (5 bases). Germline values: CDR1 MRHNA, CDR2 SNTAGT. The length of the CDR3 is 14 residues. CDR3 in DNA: TGTGCCAGCAGTGTCCCCGGGGGGGATCAGACCCAGCATTTT. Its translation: CASSVPGGDQTQHF.

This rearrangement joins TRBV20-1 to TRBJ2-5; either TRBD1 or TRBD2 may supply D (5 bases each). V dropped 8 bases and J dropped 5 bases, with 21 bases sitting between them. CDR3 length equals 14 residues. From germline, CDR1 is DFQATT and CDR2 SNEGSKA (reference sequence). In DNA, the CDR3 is TGCAGTTCTGGAGCGAGAGGGGTGACGGAGACCCAGTACTTC. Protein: CSSGARGVTETQYF.

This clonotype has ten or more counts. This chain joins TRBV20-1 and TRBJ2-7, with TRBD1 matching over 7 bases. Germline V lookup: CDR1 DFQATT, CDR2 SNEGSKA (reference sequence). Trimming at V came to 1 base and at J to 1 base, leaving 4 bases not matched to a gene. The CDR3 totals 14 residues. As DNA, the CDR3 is TGCAGTGCTAGAGTCCCAGGGGGTTCCTACGAGCAGTACTTC. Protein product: CSARVPGGSYEQYF.

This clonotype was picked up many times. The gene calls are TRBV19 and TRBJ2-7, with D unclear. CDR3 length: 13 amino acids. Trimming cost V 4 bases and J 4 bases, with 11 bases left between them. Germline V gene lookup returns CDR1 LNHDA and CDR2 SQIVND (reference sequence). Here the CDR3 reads CASSRSVSYEQYF. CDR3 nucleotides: TGTGCCAGTAGTAGAAGTGTTTCGTACGAGCAGTACTTC.

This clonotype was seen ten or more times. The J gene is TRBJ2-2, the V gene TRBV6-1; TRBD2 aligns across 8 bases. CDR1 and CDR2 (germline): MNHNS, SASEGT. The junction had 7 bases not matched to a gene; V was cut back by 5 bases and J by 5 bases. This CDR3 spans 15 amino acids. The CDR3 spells CASSKSGSHTGELFF. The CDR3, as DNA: TGTGCCAGCAGTAAGAGCGGGAGTCATACCGGGGAGCTGTTTTTT.

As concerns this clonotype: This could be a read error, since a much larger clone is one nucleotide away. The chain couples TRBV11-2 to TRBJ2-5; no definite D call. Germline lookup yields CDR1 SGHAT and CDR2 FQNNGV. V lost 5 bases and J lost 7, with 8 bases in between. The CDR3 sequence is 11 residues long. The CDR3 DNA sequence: TGTGCCAGCAGCGCGACTCTGACCCAGTACTTC. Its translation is CASSATLTQYF.

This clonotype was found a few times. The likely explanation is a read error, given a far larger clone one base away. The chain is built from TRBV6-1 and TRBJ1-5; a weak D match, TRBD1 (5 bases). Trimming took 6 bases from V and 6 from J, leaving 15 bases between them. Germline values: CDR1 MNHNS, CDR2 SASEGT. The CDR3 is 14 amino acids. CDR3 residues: CASRSHGARQPQHF. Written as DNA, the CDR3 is TGTGCCAGCAGATCTCATGGGGCTCGTCAGCCCCAGCATTTT.

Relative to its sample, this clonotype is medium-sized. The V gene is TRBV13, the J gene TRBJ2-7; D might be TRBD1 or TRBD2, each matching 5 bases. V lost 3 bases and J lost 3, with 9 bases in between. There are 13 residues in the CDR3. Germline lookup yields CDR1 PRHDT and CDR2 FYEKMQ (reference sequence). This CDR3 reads CASSLGRDYEQYF. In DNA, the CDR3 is TGTGCCAGCAGCTTGGGACGGGACTACGAGCAGTACTTC.